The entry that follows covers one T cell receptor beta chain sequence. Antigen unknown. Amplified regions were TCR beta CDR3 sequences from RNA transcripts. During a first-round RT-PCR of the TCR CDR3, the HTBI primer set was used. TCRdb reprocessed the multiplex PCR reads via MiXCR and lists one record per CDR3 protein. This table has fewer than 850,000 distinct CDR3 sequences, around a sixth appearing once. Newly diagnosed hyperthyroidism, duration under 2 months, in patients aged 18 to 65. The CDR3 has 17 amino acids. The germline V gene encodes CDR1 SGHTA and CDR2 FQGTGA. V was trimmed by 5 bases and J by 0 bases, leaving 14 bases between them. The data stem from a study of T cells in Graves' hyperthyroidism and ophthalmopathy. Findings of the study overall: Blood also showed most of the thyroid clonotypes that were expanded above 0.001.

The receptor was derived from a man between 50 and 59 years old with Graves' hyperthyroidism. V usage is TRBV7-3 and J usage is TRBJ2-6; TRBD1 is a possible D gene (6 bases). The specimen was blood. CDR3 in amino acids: CASSPRQALSGANVLTF. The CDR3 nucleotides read TGTGCCAGCAGCCCGCGACAGGCTCTCTCTGGGGCCAACGTCCTGACTTTC.